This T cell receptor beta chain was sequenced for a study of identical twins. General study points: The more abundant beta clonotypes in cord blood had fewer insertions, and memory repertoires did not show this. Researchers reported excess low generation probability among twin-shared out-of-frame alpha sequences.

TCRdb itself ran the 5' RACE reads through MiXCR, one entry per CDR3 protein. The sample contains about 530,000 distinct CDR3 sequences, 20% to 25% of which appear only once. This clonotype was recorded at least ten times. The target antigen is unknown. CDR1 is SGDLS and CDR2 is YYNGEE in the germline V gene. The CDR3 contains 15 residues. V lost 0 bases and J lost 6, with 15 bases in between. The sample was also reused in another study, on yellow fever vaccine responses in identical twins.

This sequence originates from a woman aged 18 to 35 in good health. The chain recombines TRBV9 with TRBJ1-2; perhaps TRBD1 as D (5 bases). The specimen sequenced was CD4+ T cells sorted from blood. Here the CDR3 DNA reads TGTGCCAGCAGCGTAGGTGTGGGACCTTCGCATGGCTACACCTTC. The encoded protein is CASSVGVGPSHGYTF.